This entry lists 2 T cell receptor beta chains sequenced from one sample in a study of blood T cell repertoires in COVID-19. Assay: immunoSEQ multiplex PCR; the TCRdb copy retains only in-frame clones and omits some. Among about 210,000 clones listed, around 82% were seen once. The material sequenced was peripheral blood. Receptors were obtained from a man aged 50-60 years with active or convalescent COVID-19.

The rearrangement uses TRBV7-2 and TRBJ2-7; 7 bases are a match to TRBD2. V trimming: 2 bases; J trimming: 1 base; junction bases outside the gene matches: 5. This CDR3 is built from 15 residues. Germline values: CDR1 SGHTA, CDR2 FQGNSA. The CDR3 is CASSLMGGGSYEQYF. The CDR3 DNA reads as TGTGCCAGCAGCTTAATGGGCGGGGGATCCTACGAGCAGTACTTC. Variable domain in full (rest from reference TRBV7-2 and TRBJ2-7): GAGVSQSPSNKVTEKGKDVELRCDPISGHTALYWYRQSLGQGLEFLIYFQGNSAPDKSGLPSDRFSAERTGGSVSTLTIQRTQQEDSAVYLCASSLMGGGSYEQYFGPGTRLTVT.

The CDR3 protein is CASSRIPGQGSDGYTF. For the CDR3, the DNA is TGTGCCAGCAGTCGAATTCCGGGACAGGGATCGGACGGCTACACCTTC. The genes are TRBV2 and TRBJ1-2; TRBD1 aligns across 9 bases. V lost 5 bases to trimming and J lost 8 bases; unmatched junction nucleotides: 15. Germline CDR1 is SNHLY and CDR2 is FYNNEI. The CDR3 length is 16 residues.